Described below is a single T cell receptor beta chain sequence and its context. Its target antigen remains unknown. Base-call qualities are not available, and no considerably larger clone is one nucleotide away. The data belong to a study of beta chain features in type 1 diabetes (dated by TCRdb to the late 2010s). For the wider study: Patients and healthy donors did not differ in mean age, gender distribution, total cell number or subset yield. Regulatory and stem cell-like memory subsets were isolated from only 8 patients and roughly 8 healthy donors, whereas naive and central memory subsets came from all 30 or so donors. A total of approximately 100,000,000 sorted cells were examined across all samples, and the number of cells per subset was strongly correlated with RNA yield. In the study, recently diagnosed type 1 diabetes patients and matched healthy donors were compared on the TCRB repertoires of their sorted circulating CD4+ T cell subsets.

Each donor gave one peripheral blood draw, averaging roughly 100 mL, which was collected into heparinised tubes. A BD FACSAria II was used to sort naive, central memory, regulatory and stem cell-like memory CD4+ T cells with a panel that included CD45RO, CCR7, CD25, CD127, CD95 and CD27. Purity was above 98% for every sorted population. Right away, PBMCs were isolated by Lymphoprep density gradient centrifugation and were stained directly, with no culture step. Samples were stained and sorted in pairs, with one healthy donor and one patient per experiment, so that batch effects were minimized. From the germline V gene, CDR1 is KGHSH and CDR2 is LQKENI. V is pared back by 3 bases and J by 3 bases, with 12 bases lying between the germline termini. Inclusive of the bounding cysteine and phenylalanine, the CDR3 is 15 residues long. The read is trimmed to its CDR3 DNA, 45 bases read in frame from base 1.

All of the isolated RNA was reverse transcribed with the High Capacity cDNA Reverse Transcription Kit, so expressed TCRB transcripts were sequenced. For stem cell-like memory T cell samples, survey-depth immunoSEQ sequencing was used, averaging around 1 million total reads per sample. After sorted cells were lysed in RLT buffer, RNA was extracted with DNase-treated RNeasy Micro or Mini kits, with the choice depending on cell number. To prevent cross-contamination, each cell subset was processed individually, whereas patient and healthy donor samples were processed jointly. TCRB sequences were amplified from cDNA with the immunoSEQ multiplex PCR, producing 87-bp fragments spanning the CDR3 region. Sequencing of the amplicons was done on the Illumina HiSeq platform. The study's own analysis went as follows. PCR bias was computationally corrected using synthetic template baselines, reads within Hamming distance 2 were collapsed, and singletons that could not be merged were discarded. Reads were aligned against IMGT to assign V, D and J genes, CDR3 length and insertions or deletions at six rearrangement sites. Within each subset, clonotype counts were normalized to sorted cell number, and only after that were true diversity and Gini coefficients computed with the tcR R package. Repertoire sharing was quantified using the overlap coefficient calculated on TCRB nucleotide sequences. This is the immuneACCESS table as TCRdb keeps it, with only in-frame sequences that have V and J called. A part of the clones is gone; compared with another copy, unresolved V genes explain less than half, and the rest is unexplained. That table is the source of V, J and clone size, and D and trimming were worked out from the DNA. This sample comprises 15,000 to 20,000 clones, about 50% of them detected only once. Approximately 0.44% of the sample goes to the ten largest clones.

The paper's findings and limits, for the study overall: A moderate but significant shortening of TCRB CDR3 length was observed in type 1 diabetes patients in all four CD4+ subsets. Naive, central memory and regulatory TCRB repertoires appeared to be more similar among patients than among healthy donors. PCR may preferentially amplify shorter templates, but because patient and control samples were amplified and corrected together, any resulting skew would affect both groups equally. Because the HLA sub-analyses included only small numbers of individuals, any influence of HLA type on TCRB rearrangement was left unresolved. Fewer insertions and more nucleotide deletions at VDJ recombination sites were observed in patients with type 1 diabetes, implying thymic rearrangement abnormalities. Sequencing cDNA rather than genomic DNA could over-represent highly expressing activated cells, although activation and CD3 levels did not differ between groups.

The TCR comes from a man between 18 and 35 years old in good health. The sequence links TRBV18 to TRBJ1-5, with the identity of the D gene unclear. Sequenced sample: stem cell memory CD4+ T cells from blood. The cell subset or site tag for this specimen amounts to: stem cell-like memory CD4+ T cells. The CDR3 region has the sequence CASSPGRDFNQPQHF. The nucleotide sequence reads as follows: TGTGCCAGCTCACCTGGGCGGGATTTCAATCAGCCCCAGCATTTT.